This entry lists 22 T cell receptor beta chains sequenced from one sample in a study of blood T cell repertoires in COVID-19. Only in-frame clones appear in the TCRdb table, and some are missing; sequencing was by immunoSEQ multiplex PCR. The sample has roughly 78,000 clones, about 85% seen once. The material sequenced was peripheral blood. Receptor source: a man aged 45-65 years with COVID-19, enrolled during active disease.

This clone was picked up one time. V usage is TRBV5-1 and J usage is TRBJ2-5; TRBD2 might be the D (5 bases). This CDR3 comprises 16 residues. Germline loops: CDR1 SGHRS, CDR2 YFSETQ. Trimming took off 2 bases at V and 1 base at J, with 15 bases between the two ends. The CDR3 reads CASSFEERQIQETQYF. The CDR3 DNA is TGCGCCAGCAGCTTTGAGGAGCGGCAGATCCAAGAGACCCAGTACTTC.

The chain uses TRBV10-3 and TRBJ1-2; D call uncertain. The length of the CDR3 is 10 residues. V lost 6 bases, J lost 7 bases, and 6 bases lay in between. Germline CDR1 is ENHRY and CDR2 is SYGVKD. The CDR3, as DNA: TGTGCCATCAGAGACTTTGGCTACACCTTC. As protein: CAIRDFGYTF.

The rearrangement links TRBV5-1 to TRBJ1-2, with 7 positions matching TRBD1. CDR3 length: 15 amino acids. CDR1 SGHRS and CDR2 YFSETQ come from the germline V gene. With V trimmed by 2 bases and J by 2 bases, 6 bases remained unmatched. This CDR3 reads CASSLSGQTNYGYTF. The CDR3 DNA reads TGCGCCAGCAGCTTATCGGGACAGACAAACTATGGCTACACCTTC.

This clone turned up a few times. The chain combines TRBV6-4 with TRBJ2-5, with D maybe TRBD2 (5 bases). The ends were cut back, 4 bases at V and 1 base at J, with 7 bases in the middle. Germline CDR1 reads MRHNA; CDR2 reads SNTAGT. The CDR3 extends over 13 amino acids. The CDR3 loop reads CASSASPQETQYF. The CDR3 DNA reads TGTGCCAGCAGTGCTAGCCCCCAAGAGACCCAGTACTTC.

The chain joins TRBV7-9 to TRBJ1-5; D call uncertain. V lost 4 bases and J 6 bases, leaving 10 bases between the germline ends. Germline V gene sequence: CDR1 SEHNR, CDR2 FQNEAQ (reference sequence). CDR3 length: 13 residues. CDR3 nucleotide sequence: TGTGCCAGCAGCTCCGAGGAGGGTCAGCCCCAGCATTTT. It translates to CASSSEEGQPQHF.

J is TRBJ1-1 and V is TRBV3-1 (or the pseudogene TRBV3-2); maybe TRBD1 (5 bases). The CDR3 contains 19 residues. CDR1 LGHDT and CDR2 YNNKEL come from the germline V gene (reference sequence). Between the trimmed V and J ends, which lost 0 bases and 5 bases, there was a span of 25 bases. This CDR3 is CASSQDSTTMGQRLTEAFF. CDR3 bases: TGTGCCAGCAGCCAAGATTCGACGACAATGGGGCAGAGGTTAACTGAAGCTTTCTTT.

This clone was recorded once. The gene calls are TRBV28 and TRBJ1-2; D remains ambiguous. The CDR3 sequence is 14 residues long. Germline CDR1 MDHEN, CDR2 SYDVKM. Trimming cost V 5 bases and J 0 bases, with 10 bases left between them. The CDR3 DNA is TGTGCCAGCAGTCCCGCCGGGGCTAACTATGGCTACACCTTC. Translating it yields CASSPAGANYGYTF.

The chain has TRBV9 and TRBJ2-1; 10 positions agree with TRBD2. V dropped 0 bases and J dropped 8; count of bases not matched to a gene: 5. This CDR3 is 15 amino acids long. Per the germline V gene, CDR1 is SGDLS and CDR2 is YYNGEE. The chain's CDR3 is CASSVASGSFDEQFF. The CDR3 DNA follows: TGTGCCAGCAGCGTAGCTAGCGGGAGTTTCGATGAGCAGTTCTTC. The entire variable domain, with the rest obtained from reference TRBV9 and TRBJ2-1, is as follows: DSGVTQTPKHLITATGQRVTLRCSPRSGDLSVYWYQQSLDQGLQFLIQYYNGEERAKGNILERFSAQQFPDLHSELNLSSLELGDSALYFCASSVASGSFDEQFFGPGTRLTVL.

This rearrangement joins TRBV3-1 (or the pseudogene TRBV3-2) to TRBJ1-2; D possibly corresponds to TRBD1 (5 bases). Between the trimmed V and J ends, which lost 2 bases and 4 bases, there was a span of 11 bases. The CDR3 sequence is 14 residues long. CDR1 is LGHDT, CDR2 YNNKEL, per germline (reference sequence). The CDR3 sequence: CASSQHRPSYGYTF. As DNA, the CDR3 is TGTGCCAGCAGCCAACACAGGCCCAGCTATGGCTACACCTTC.

The chain links TRBV5-1 to TRBJ2-3, with D perhaps matching TRBD1 (7 bases). Germline-derived CDR1 and CDR2 are SGHRS and YFSETQ. The CDR3 has 17 residues. V gave up 0 bases and J gave up 2 bases, with 16 bases separating them. CDR3: CASSLEGGDSYTDTQYF. The CDR3 DNA follows: TGCGCCAGCAGCTTGGAGGGCGGGGACAGCTACACAGATACGCAGTATTTT.

The chain employs TRBV3-1 (or the pseudogene TRBV3-2) and TRBJ2-3; D not resolved. This CDR3 has 16 amino acids. The ends were cut back, 0 bases at V and 2 bases at J, with 12 bases in the middle. The V gene's germline CDR1 is LGHDT and CDR2 YNNKEL (reference sequence). Here the CDR3 reads CASSQDESGTTDTQYF. CDR3 in DNA: TGTGCCAGCAGCCAAGATGAATCAGGTACCACAGATACGCAGTATTTT.

This sequence joins TRBV27 and TRBJ1-6, with D unclear. CDR1 MNHEY and CDR2 SMNVEV come from the germline V gene (reference sequence). CDR3 size: 11 residues. V lost 4 bases and J lost 15, with 10 bases in between. The CDR3 nucleotides are TGTGCCAGCAGTTCCAATGAGGTCCTCCACTTT. Protein: CASSSNEVLHF.

The V call is TRBV5-4, the J call TRBJ2-1; D is unresolved. CDR1 and CDR2 (germline): SGHNT, YYREEE (reference sequence). This CDR3 is 13 amino acids long. Trimming removed 1 base at V and 8 bases at J, with 10 bases between. The CDR3 nucleotides read TGTGCCAGCAGCTTGAGTCTGCAGGATGAGCAGTTCTTC. Protein: CASSLSLQDEQFF.

The rearrangement uses TRBV7-8 and TRBJ2-7, with TRBD1 identical over 12 bases. With 0 bases clipped from V and 0 bases from J, the junction kept 9 bases outside the gene matches. The CDR3 is made up of 19 amino acids. Per germline, CDR1 SGHVS and CDR2 FQNEAQ. The CDR3 nucleotides read TGTGCCAGCAGCTTAGCTCCGGGACAGGGGGCGCGGTCCTCCTACGAGCAGTACTTC. It is translated as CASSLAPGQGARSSYEQYF.

The genes are TRBV9 and TRBJ1-6; 9 nucleotides match TRBD1. J lost 7 bases, V lost 3 bases, and 5 bases had no gene match. The V gene's germline CDR1 is SGDLS and CDR2 YYNGEE. The CDR3 totals 15 residues. The CDR3 DNA follows: TGTGCCAGCAGCGCGGGGGACAGGGAGAATTCACCCCTCCACTTT. Its translation is CASSAGDRENSPLHF.

This chain links TRBV2 with TRBJ2-7; D unclear. Germline V gene lookup returns CDR1 SNHLY and CDR2 FYNNEI. The CDR3 totals 12 residues. V lost 6 bases and J 2 bases, leaving 8 bases between the germline ends. This CDR3 is CASSASAYEQYF. The CDR3 coding sequence is TGTGCCAGCAGCGCCTCAGCCTACGAGCAGTACTTC. The variable domain in full, completed from reference TRBV2 and TRBJ2-7, reads EPEVTQTPSHQVTQMGQEVILRCVPISNHLYFYWYRQILGQKVEFLVSFYNNEISEKSEIFDDQFSVERPDGSNFTLKIRSTKLEDSAMYFCASSASAYEQYFGPGTRLTVT.

This clone was recorded only once. The chain recombines TRBV10-3 with TRBJ2-6; D remains unclear. Trimming removed 4 bases at V and 7 bases at J, with 11 bases between. CDR1 is ENHRY, CDR2 SYGVKD, per germline. This CDR3 has 14 residues. CDR3 residues: CAISGVRSANVLTF. The CDR3 DNA sequence: TGTGCCATCAGTGGTGTACGGAGTGCCAACGTCCTGACTTTC.

The V and J genes are TRBV6-5 and TRBJ2-5, with D perhaps matching TRBD2 (5 bases). From germline, CDR1 is MNHEY and CDR2 SVGAGI. The CDR3 contains 13 residues. The V end was cut by 5 bases, the J end by 5 bases, with 12 bases between. CDR3 in amino acids: CASSRFRGETQYF. In DNA form, the CDR3 reads TGTGCCAGCAGTCGTTTTCGAGGGGAGACCCAGTACTTC.

This clone showed up just a few times. The CDR3 nucleotides read TGTGCCACTTCCCTAGCGGCAACAGATACGCAGTATTTT. It encodes CATSLAATDTQYF. The chain links TRBV3-1 (or the pseudogene TRBV3-2) to TRBJ2-3; TRBD2 matches 7 bases. The V gene end was trimmed by 10 bases and the J gene end by 3 bases; junction bases not matched to a gene: 7. In germline, CDR1 is LGHDT, CDR2 YNNKEL (reference sequence). This CDR3 contains 13 residues.

J is TRBJ2-1 and V is TRBV4-2; 15 nucleotides line up with TRBD2. Germline V gives CDR1 LGHNA, CDR2 YNFKEQ. J gave up 7 bases and V 6 bases, and 19 bases lay outside the gene matches. The CDR3 loop spans 20 amino acids. The CDR3 DNA is TGTGCCAGCAGAAAGACCGGACTAGCGGGAGGGCCAGGCCCTCTTAATGAGCAGTTCTTC. Its protein is CASRKTGLAGGPGPLNEQFF.

The chain recombines TRBV6-1 with TRBJ1-5; D perhaps matches TRBD1 (5 bases). Trimming shortened V by 0 bases and J by 4 bases, and 10 bases separated the two germline ends. The CDR3 is made up of 15 amino acids. The germline gives CDR1 MNHNS, CDR2 SASEGT. Here the CDR3 reads CASSEAVEGNQPQHF. The CDR3 nucleotides are TGTGCCAGCAGTGAAGCGGTGGAGGGGAATCAGCCCCAGCATTTT.

In DNA form, the CDR3 reads TGTGCCAGCAGTCTCGACAGGGTTAAAACTGAAGCTTTCTTT. Translating gives CASSLDRVKTEAFF. The rearrangement links TRBV6-5 to TRBJ1-1; 7 bases fit TRBD1. The J segment lost 5 bases and the V segment lost 5 bases, leaving 8 bases of the junction unmatched. CDR1 MNHEY and CDR2 SVGAGI come from the germline V gene. The CDR3 contains 14 residues.